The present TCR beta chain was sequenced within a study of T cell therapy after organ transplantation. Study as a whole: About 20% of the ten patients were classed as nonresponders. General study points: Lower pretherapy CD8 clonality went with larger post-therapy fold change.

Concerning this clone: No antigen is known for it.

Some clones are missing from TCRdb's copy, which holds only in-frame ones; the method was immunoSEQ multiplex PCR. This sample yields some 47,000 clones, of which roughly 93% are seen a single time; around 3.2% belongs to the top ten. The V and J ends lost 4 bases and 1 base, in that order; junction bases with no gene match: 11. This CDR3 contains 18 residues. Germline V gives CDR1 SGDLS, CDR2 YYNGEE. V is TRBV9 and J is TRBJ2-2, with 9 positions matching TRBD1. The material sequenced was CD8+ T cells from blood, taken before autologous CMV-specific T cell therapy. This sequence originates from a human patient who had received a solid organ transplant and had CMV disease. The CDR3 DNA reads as TGTGCCAGCAGCCCTCTAACGGGACAGGGCGAGAACACCGGGGAGCTGTTTTTT. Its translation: CASSPLTGQGENTGELFF.